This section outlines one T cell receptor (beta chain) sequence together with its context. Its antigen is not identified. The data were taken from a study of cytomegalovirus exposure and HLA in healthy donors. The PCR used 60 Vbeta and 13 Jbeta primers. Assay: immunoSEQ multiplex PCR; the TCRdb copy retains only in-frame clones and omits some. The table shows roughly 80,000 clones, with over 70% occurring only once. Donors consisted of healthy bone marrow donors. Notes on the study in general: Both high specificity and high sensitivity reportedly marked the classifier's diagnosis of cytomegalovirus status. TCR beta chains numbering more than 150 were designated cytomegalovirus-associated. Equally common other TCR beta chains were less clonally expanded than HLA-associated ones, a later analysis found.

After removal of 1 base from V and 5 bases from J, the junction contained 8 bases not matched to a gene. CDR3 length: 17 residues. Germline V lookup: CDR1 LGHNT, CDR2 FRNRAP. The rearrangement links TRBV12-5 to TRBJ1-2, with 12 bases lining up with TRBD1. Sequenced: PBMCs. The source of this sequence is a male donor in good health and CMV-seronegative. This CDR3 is CASGLAGTGGAEYGYTF. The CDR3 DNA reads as TGTGCTAGTGGTTTGGCCGGGACAGGGGGCGCTGAGTATGGCTACACCTTC.